This TCR beta chain emerged from a study of beta chain features in type 1 diabetes. Study conclusions and caveats: Type 1 diabetes patients had moderately but significantly shorter TCRB CDR3s in all four CD4+ subsets.

This clone appeared many times. Its antigen remains unidentified. The ends were cut back, 2 bases at V and 1 base at J, with 6 bases in the middle. The CDR3 contains 14 residues. Germline-derived CDR1 and CDR2 are SGHDN and FVKESK. Reverse transcribing all isolated RNA meant expressed TCRB transcripts were sequenced. Profiling relied on immunoSEQ multiplex PCR, and the TCRdb table lists in-frame clones only, not all of them. The top ten hold 0.095% to 0.15% of the sample, which has 600,000 to 700,000 clones, roughly an eighth seen once. The sample consisted of naive CD4+ T cells from blood. The TCR was taken from a man under 40 with type 1 diabetes. This chain links TRBV14 with TRBJ2-1; unclear D gene. CDR3 in DNA: TGTGCCAGCAGCCAACGGTCGTCCTACAATGAGCAGTTCTTC. This sequence encodes CASSQRSSYNEQFF.